This passage covers 31 T cell receptor beta chains from one sample sequenced in a study of STAT5B mutations in CD4+ large granular lymphocyte leukemia. The table came from immunoSEQ multiplex PCR; TCRdb's copy has only in-frame clones and leaves some out. The profile covers 35,000 or so clones, with approximately 69% appearing a single time and 2.5% to 3% taken by the ten largest. The sequenced sample consisted of CD4+ T cells from blood buffy coats. The receptor set was obtained from a human donor in good health.

The CDR3 DNA is TGTGCCAGTAACGACAGGGGGCTGACCGGGGAGCTGTTTTTT. As protein: CASNDRGLTGELFF. The chain carries TRBV19 and TRBJ2-2; 10 bases match TRBD1. The CDR3 runs 14 residues. The V gene's germline CDR1 is LNHDA and CDR2 SQIVND (reference sequence). J lost 5 bases, V lost 7 bases, and 4 bases had no gene match. Based on the CDR3 plus reference TRBV19 and TRBJ2-2, the full variable domain is DGGITQSPKYLFRKEGQNVTLSCEQNLNHDAMYWYRQDPGQGLRLIYYSQIVNDFQKGDIAEGYSVSREKKESFPLTVTSAQKNPTAFYLCASNDRGLTGELFFGEGSRLTVL.

This chain uses TRBV5-6 with TRBJ1-4; D not resolved. V gave up 1 base and J gave up 8 bases, with 18 bases separating them. The V gene's germline CDR1 is SGHDT and CDR2 YYEEEE. This CDR3 has 16 amino acids. The DNA of the CDR3 is TGTGCCAGCAGCTTGTTTGGCGGGTCTTTAGGAGAAAAACTGTTTTTT. Its protein is CASSLFGGSLGEKLFF.

The chain links TRBV19 to TRBJ2-1, with no clear D. The CDR3 sequence is 13 residues long. From germline, CDR1 is LNHDA and CDR2 SQIVND (reference sequence). V was clipped by 7 bases and J by 10 bases, with 17 bases between them. Here the CDR3 DNA reads TGTGCCAGTACCTCATCTATGGGGTGGGAGCAGTTCTTC. Protein: CASTSSMGWEQFF. The full variable domain, its missing parts supplied by reference TRBV19 and TRBJ2-1, is DGGITQSPKYLFRKEGQNVTLSCEQNLNHDAMYWYRQDPGQGLRLIYYSQIVNDFQKGDIAEGYSVSREKKESFPLTVTSAQKNPTAFYLCASTSSMGWEQFFGPGTRLTVL.

The chain is built from TRBV5-6 and TRBJ2-5, with D perhaps matching TRBD1 or TRBD2 (6 bases each). There are 14 residues in the CDR3. V lost 0 bases, J lost 7 bases, and 13 bases lay in between. The germline CDR1 and CDR2 sequences are SGHDT and YYEEEE. Written as DNA, the CDR3 is TGTGCCAGCAGCTTGGGGGGGGCAGGGGCGACCCAGTACTTC. Its protein product is CASSLGGAGATQYF.

This clone appeared once. V usage is TRBV30 and J usage is TRBJ1-5, with a possible D match to TRBD1 (6 bases). Deletions cut 3 bases from V and 6 bases from J, with 9 bases between. This CDR3 comprises 12 residues. Germline values: CDR1 GTSNPN, CDR2 SVGIG (reference sequence). The chain's CDR3 is CAWSGGSQPQHF. In DNA form, the CDR3 reads TGTGCCTGGAGCGGGGGCAGTCAGCCCCAGCATTTT.

This chain uses TRBV2 with TRBJ2-7, with 7 bases matching TRBD2. Germline loops: CDR1 SNHLY, CDR2 FYNNEI. The CDR3 has 13 amino acids. The J segment lost 7 bases and the V segment lost 11 bases, leaving 14 bases of the junction unmatched. CDR3 nucleotides: TGTGCCGGGGCTACTAGCGAGGTAAAAGAGCAGTACTTC. Translated, it gives CAGATSEVKEQYF. Filled out from reference TRBV2 and TRBJ2-7, the complete variable domain reads EPEVTQTPSHQVTQMGQEVILRCVPISNHLYFYWYRQILGQKVEFLVSFYNNEISEKSEIFDDQFSVERPDGSNFTLKIRSTKLEDSAMYFCAGATSEVKEQYFGPGTRLTVT.

The J gene is TRBJ2-5, the V gene TRBV6-5, with 13 bases matching TRBD2. The CDR3 covers 15 residues. V shed 2 bases, J shed 4 bases, and the junction held 1 base outside the gene matches. Germline-derived CDR1 and CDR2 are MNHEY and SVGAGI. CDR3 residues: CASSYRTSGGETQYF. CDR3 nucleotide sequence: TGTGCCAGCAGTTACCGGACTAGCGGGGGAGAGACCCAGTACTTC.

This clone appeared once. This chain links TRBV18 with TRBJ2-5, with a weak D call TRBD2 (6 bases). This CDR3 contains 15 residues. Germline V lookup: CDR1 KGHSH, CDR2 LQKENI. V was clipped by 3 bases and J by 2 bases, with 13 bases between them. The CDR3 loop is CASSPRRDSQETQYF. The DNA for the CDR3 is TGTGCCAGCTCACCTCGGAGGGACTCGCAAGAGACCCAGTACTTC.

The gene calls are TRBV30 and TRBJ2-1; TRBD2 might be the D (5 bases). The CDR3 has 13 amino acids. CDR1 and CDR2 from the germline V gene are GTSNPN and SVGIG (reference sequence). The V end was cut by 3 bases, the J end by 4 bases, with 10 bases between. In DNA form, the CDR3 reads TGTGCCTGGAGGAATCGGGGTTACAATGAGCAGTTCTTC. As protein: CAWRNRGYNEQFF.

The chain couples TRBV27 to TRBJ1-6; 7 bases are a match to TRBD1. From germline, CDR1 is MNHEY and CDR2 SMNVEV (reference sequence). This CDR3 has 16 amino acids. With 4 bases clipped from V and 7 bases from J, the junction kept 10 bases outside the gene matches. DNA of the CDR3: TGTGCCAGCAGTTCTACAGGGGTTACTATGAATTCACCCCTCCACTTT. Protein: CASSSTGVTMNSPLHF.

The gene calls are TRBV7-2 and TRBJ2-7; tentative D call: TRBD1 (5 bases). Deletions cut 5 bases from V and 7 bases from J, with 12 bases between. This CDR3 contains 12 residues. Per the germline V gene, CDR1 is SGHTA and CDR2 is FQGNSA. CDR3 amino acids: CASSEQGVEQYF. The CDR3, as DNA: TGTGCCAGCAGCGAACAAGGGGTTGAGCAGTACTTC.

In its sample, this clone was seen once. The gene calls are TRBV9 and TRBJ1-1; 12 bases fit TRBD1. The CDR3 spans 15 residues. The junction had 2 bases not matched to a gene; V was cut back by 0 bases and J by 5 bases. CDR1 is SGDLS and CDR2 is YYNGEE in the germline V gene. CDR3 residues: CASSVGGQGATEAFF. Here the CDR3 DNA reads TGTGCCAGCAGCGTAGGGGGACAGGGGGCAACTGAAGCTTTCTTT.

In nucleotides, the CDR3 is TGTGCCAGCAGTTGGGGACAGGGGGCAGGTTACGAGCAGTACTTC. Encoded protein: CASSWGQGAGYEQYF. This chain connects TRBV6-6 to TRBJ2-7; TRBD1 matches at 12 bases. This CDR3 comprises 15 residues. Germline lookup yields CDR1 MNHNY and CDR2 SVGAGI (reference sequence). The trim removed 4 bases at V and 4 bases at J, leaving 5 bases unmatched.

The rearrangement uses TRBV4-3 and TRBJ2-5; D not certain. CDR1 LGHNA and CDR2 YSLEER come from the germline V gene. This CDR3 comprises 15 residues. With 0 bases removed from V and 4 bases from J, the gap between germline ends came to 12 bases. The CDR3 sequence: CASSQDFLSSETQYF. The CDR3 coding sequence is TGCGCCAGCAGCCAAGATTTTTTAAGCTCAGAGACCCAGTACTTC.

This chain links TRBV15 with TRBJ1-5; D remains unclear. CDR3 length equals 13 residues. Germline V gene sequence: CDR1 LNHNV, CDR2 YYDKDF (reference sequence). Trimming removed 8 bases from V and 5 bases from J, with 13 bases in between. The CDR3 spells CATSPRVDQPQHF. CDR3 nucleotide sequence: TGTGCCACCTCGCCTAGGGTCGATCAGCCCCAGCATTTT. The full variable domain, in which reference TRBV15 and TRBJ1-5 provide the parts outside the CDR3, is DAMVIQNPRYQVTQFGKPVTLSCSQTLNHNVMYWYQQKSSQAPKLLFHYYDKDFNNEADTPDNFQSRRPNTSFCFLDIRSPGLGDTAMYLCATSPRVDQPQHFGDGTRLSIL.

This clone was counted only a few times. This chain connects TRBV19 to TRBJ1-5; no clear D. The V end lost 0 bases, the J end lost 5 bases, and 11 bases lay between the germline ends. In germline, CDR1 is LNHDA, CDR2 SQIVND (reference sequence). This CDR3 has 15 amino acids. For the CDR3, the DNA is TGTGCCAGTAGTATAGATCAATGGGGTTATCAGCCCCAGCATTTT. Residues: CASSIDQWGYQPQHF.

In this sample, this clone turned up a few times. DNA for the CDR3: TGTGCCAGCAGCCACCCCAACACCGGGGAGCTGTTTTTT. The encoded protein is CASSHPNTGELFF. J is TRBJ2-2 and V is TRBV7-3; D not certain. The CDR3 covers 13 residues. CDR1 and CDR2 (germline): SGHTA, FQGTGA. V was clipped by 5 bases and J by 2 bases, with 6 bases between them. Combining the CDR3 with reference TRBV7-3 and TRBJ2-2 gives the whole variable domain GAGVSQTPSNKVTEKGKYVELRCDPISGHTALYWYRQSLGQGPEFLIYFQGTGAADDSGLPNDRFFAVRPEGSVSTLKIQRTERGDSAVYLCASSHPNTGELFFGEGSRLTVL.

This clone has only one observation. The V and J genes are TRBV6-5 and TRBJ2-1; D is uncertain. The CDR3 is 11 residues long. Trimming left V 6 bases short and J 10 bases short, with 10 bases between. Per germline, CDR1 MNHEY and CDR2 SVGAGI. The CDR3 nucleotides are TGTGCCAGCAGCGGCGGTAGCGAGCAGTTCTTC. This encodes CASSGGSEQFF.

This sequence joins TRBV5-1 and TRBJ1-4; the match to TRBD1 covers 7 bases. CDR1 and CDR2 from the germline V gene are SGHRS and YFSETQ. The CDR3 covers 15 residues. The ends lost 4 bases at V and 1 base at J; junction bases unmatched: 4. The CDR3 protein is CASSENRGTNEKLFF. The CDR3 bases are TGCGCCAGCAGCGAGAACAGGGGAACTAATGAAAAACTGTTTTTT.

The chain has TRBV9 and TRBJ2-7; D is undetermined. Germline CDR1 SGDLS, CDR2 YYNGEE. Trimming pared 2 bases from V and 2 bases from J, leaving 11 bases between. CDR3 size: 14 residues. In DNA form, the CDR3 reads TGTGCCAGCAGCGTGAGTCTCTCCGCCTACGAGCAGTACTTC. Its translation: CASSVSLSAYEQYF.

V gene TRBV10-3 combines with J gene TRBJ1-5, with unresolved D. The CDR3 covers 13 residues. V was cut by 8 bases and J by 3 bases, with 11 bases left in between. CDR1 is ENHRY and CDR2 is SYGVKD in the germline V gene. The CDR3 coding sequence is TGTGCCATCTCACTTGAGGTCAATCAGCCCCAGCATTTT. It codes for CAISLEVNQPQHF.

V is TRBV15 and J is TRBJ2-7; no definite D call. CDR1 and CDR2 (germline): LNHNV, YYDKDF (reference sequence). CDR3 length equals 12 residues. V was clipped by 0 bases and J by 6 bases, with 6 bases between them. Here the CDR3 reads CATSRDLGEQYF. In DNA, the CDR3 is TGTGCCACCAGCAGAGATCTAGGCGAGCAGTACTTC.

This chain connects TRBV7-8 to TRBJ1-2, with a possible D match to TRBD1 (5 bases). The V gene lost 5 bases and the J gene lost 4 bases, with 11 bases spanning the gap. The CDR3 has 13 amino acids. Germline V lookup: CDR1 SGHVS, CDR2 FQNEAQ. CDR3 loop: CASSPGTPYGYTF. The CDR3 DNA sequence: TGTGCCAGCAGCCCCGGGACTCCCTATGGCTACACCTTC.

The chain combines TRBV7-9 with TRBJ2-2, with D hard to call. The length of the CDR3 is 15 residues. The V and J ends lost 3 bases and 4 bases respectively, with 12 bases between them. The germline V gene has CDR1 SEHNR and CDR2 FQNEAQ (reference sequence). The CDR3 spells CASSLLGAPTGELFF. In nucleotides, the CDR3 is TGTGCCAGCAGCTTGTTGGGCGCCCCCACCGGGGAGCTGTTTTTT.

This chain uses TRBV12-5 with TRBJ2-5; 7 bases are shared with TRBD2. V gave up 5 bases and J gave up 5 bases; unmatched junction bases: 11. CDR1 and CDR2 from the germline V gene are LGHNT and FRNRAP. The CDR3 spans 15 residues. The CDR3 sequence is CASGRGAGREETQYF. The CDR3 bases are TGTGCTAGTGGTCGCGGGGCAGGGAGGGAGGAGACCCAGTACTTC.

This clone was counted once. V is TRBV5-1 and J is TRBJ2-3; D remains unclear. CDR3 size: 13 residues. The germline CDR1 and CDR2 sequences are SGHRS and YFSETQ. The germline V and J ends were trimmed by 6 bases and 0 bases, with 8 bases remaining between them. The CDR3 nucleotides are TGCGCCAGCAACCCATCTAGCACAGATACGCAGTATTTT. Protein sequence: CASNPSSTDTQYF. The entire variable domain, with the rest obtained from reference TRBV5-1 and TRBJ2-3, is as follows: KAGVTQTPRYLIKTRGQQVTLSCSPISGHRSVSWYQQTPGQGLQFLFEYFSETQRNKGNFPGRFSGRQFSNSRSEMNVSTLELGDSALYLCASNPSSTDTQYFGPGTRLTVL.

V is TRBV9 and J is TRBJ2-1; a weak D match, TRBD2 (7 bases). Germline CDR1 is SGDLS and CDR2 is YYNGEE. V was clipped by 0 bases and J by 7 bases, with 11 bases between them. The CDR3 has 14 amino acids. The CDR3 is CASSVEGGGNEQFF. CDR3 DNA sequence: TGTGCCAGCAGCGTAGAGGGGGGAGGGAATGAGCAGTTCTTC.

In its sample, this clone was seen a few times. CDR3 bases: TGTGCCAGCGGAAGGACCCGGAACTATGGCTACACCTTC. It codes for CASGRTRNYGYTF. The chain joins TRBV21-1 to TRBJ1-2. TRBV21-1 constitutes a pseudogene. The CDR3 length is 13 residues.

A few counts support this clone. This chain links TRBV10-3 with TRBJ2-6; D is unresolved. The germline CDR1 and CDR2 sequences are ENHRY and SYGVKD. This CDR3 has 17 amino acids. The V and J ends lost 2 bases and 0 bases respectively, with 11 bases between them. The CDR3 nucleotides are TGTGCCATCAGTGAGGTGGTTGTGGGCTCTGGGGCCAACGTCCTGACTTTC. Its protein product is CAISEVVVGSGANVLTF.

The genes are TRBV18 and TRBJ1-1; D ambiguous. This CDR3 has 13 residues. V lost 4 bases, J lost 1 base, and 7 bases lay in between. Germline V gene lookup returns CDR1 KGHSH and CDR2 LQKENI. CDR3 nucleotides: TGTGCCAGCTCACTTTCGGAGAACACTGAAGCTTTCTTT. Translated: CASSLSENTEAFF.

The gene calls are TRBV29-1 and TRBJ1-3; 7 nucleotides align to TRBD1. This CDR3 region has 13 residues. Germline V gene lookup returns CDR1 SQVTM and CDR2 ANQGSEA. Unmatched junction bases numbered 3, after V lost 3 bases and J lost 4 bases. The CDR3: CSVDTGAGNTIYF. CDR3 bases: TGCAGCGTTGACACAGGGGCAGGAAACACCATATATTTT. Full variable domain (outside the CDR3, taken from reference TRBV29-1 and TRBJ1-3): SAVISQKPSRDICQRGTSLTIQCQVDSQVTMMFWYRQQPGQSLTLIATANQGSEATYESGFVIDKFPISRPNLTFSTLTVSNMSPEDSSIYLCSVDTGAGNTIYFGEGSWLTVV.